The 7 T cell receptor beta chains below come from one sample, sequenced in a study of patients and donors after allogeneic stem cell transplantation. TCRdb re-called the RT-PCR reads with MiXCR, one entry per CDR3 protein. Of 800,000 to 1,000,000 distinct CDR3 sequences listed, roughly 18% are singletons. Sequenced sample: blood, either unsorted or a sorted T cell fraction (not recorded which). These receptors all come from a human donor who was either an allogeneic HSCT recipient or a stem cell or donor lymphocyte infusion donor (not recorded which). It is not recorded whose cells these are; they may come from a transplant donor.

The chain uses TRBV11-2 and TRBJ2-7, with TRBD2 matching 10 bases. This CDR3 region has 19 residues. V gave up 5 bases and J gave up 2 bases; unmatched junction bases: 18. Per germline, CDR1 SGHAT and CDR2 FQNNGV. The CDR3 DNA reads TGTGCCAGCAGCCCGTACCCATCCATGCTAGCGGGAGACCCCTACGAGCAGTACTTC. It yields the protein CASSPYPSMLAGDPYEQYF. Full variable domain (missing parts from reference TRBV11-2 and TRBJ2-7): EAGVAQSPRYKIIEKRQSVAFWCNPISGHATLYWYQQILGQGPKLLIQFQNNGVVDDSQLPKDRFSAERLKGVDSTLKIQPAKLEDSAVYLCASSPYPSMLAGDPYEQYFGPGTRLTVT.

The J gene is TRBJ1-1, the V gene TRBV12-3 or TRBV12-4, with D unclear. V gave up 6 bases and J gave up 3 bases, with 8 bases separating them. CDR3 length: 12 amino acids. CDR3 loop: CASSPIYTEAFF. The CDR3 DNA follows: TGTGCCAGCAGCCCCATATACACTGAAGCTTTCTTT.

The J gene is TRBJ2-2, the V gene TRBV20-1; the D is unclear. The CDR3 has 14 amino acids. V was pared by 3 bases and J by 0 bases, with 8 bases between. Germline CDR1 and CDR2: DFQATT and SNEGSKA (reference sequence). The DNA of the CDR3 is TGCAGTGCTAGTCGCAGCGCGAACACCGGGGAGCTGTTTTTT. Encoded protein: CSASRSANTGELFF.

The CDR3 coding sequence is TGTGCCAGCAGCCAAGTACGGTCCAACACTGAAGCTTTCTTT. It yields the protein CASSQVRSNTEAFF. The chain recombines TRBV4-2 with TRBJ1-1; D is uncertain. Trimming took off 1 base at V and 2 bases at J, with 8 bases between the two ends. CDR3 length: 14 amino acids. Germline CDR1 LGHNA, CDR2 YNFKEQ.

This clonotype was seen a handful of times. The J gene is TRBJ2-7, the V gene TRBV27; possible D gene TRBD1, 5 bases. V shed 1 base and J shed 6 bases, with 19 bases lying between them. The germline V gene has CDR1 MNHEY and CDR2 SMNVEV (reference sequence). This CDR3 region has 16 residues. The DNA of the CDR3 is TGTGCCAGCAGTTTATGGGTCTCAGGGTCGGCTTCCGAGCAGTACTTC. Translation gives CASSLWVSGSASEQYF.

The V gene is TRBV18, the J gene TRBJ2-5; D is possibly TRBD1 or TRBD2 (5 bases each). Trimming stripped 3 bases from V and 2 bases from J, with 19 bases between. This CDR3 has 17 residues. CDR1 and CDR2 from the germline V gene are KGHSH and LQKENI. The CDR3 is CASSPGRGEGSQETQYF. In nucleotides, the CDR3 is TGTGCCAGCTCACCGGGTAGGGGAGAAGGTTCACAAGAGACCCAGTACTTC.

V usage is TRBV4-1 and J usage is TRBJ1-6; D unresolved. There are 16 residues in the CDR3. Trimming removed 0 bases from V and 7 bases from J, with 13 bases in between. CDR1 and CDR2 (germline): MGHRA, YSYEKL. The CDR3 region has the DNA TGCGCCAGCAGCCAAGAGGGGAGTCAGCGAAATTCACCCCTCCACTTT. Encoded protein: CASSQEGSQRNSPLHF.